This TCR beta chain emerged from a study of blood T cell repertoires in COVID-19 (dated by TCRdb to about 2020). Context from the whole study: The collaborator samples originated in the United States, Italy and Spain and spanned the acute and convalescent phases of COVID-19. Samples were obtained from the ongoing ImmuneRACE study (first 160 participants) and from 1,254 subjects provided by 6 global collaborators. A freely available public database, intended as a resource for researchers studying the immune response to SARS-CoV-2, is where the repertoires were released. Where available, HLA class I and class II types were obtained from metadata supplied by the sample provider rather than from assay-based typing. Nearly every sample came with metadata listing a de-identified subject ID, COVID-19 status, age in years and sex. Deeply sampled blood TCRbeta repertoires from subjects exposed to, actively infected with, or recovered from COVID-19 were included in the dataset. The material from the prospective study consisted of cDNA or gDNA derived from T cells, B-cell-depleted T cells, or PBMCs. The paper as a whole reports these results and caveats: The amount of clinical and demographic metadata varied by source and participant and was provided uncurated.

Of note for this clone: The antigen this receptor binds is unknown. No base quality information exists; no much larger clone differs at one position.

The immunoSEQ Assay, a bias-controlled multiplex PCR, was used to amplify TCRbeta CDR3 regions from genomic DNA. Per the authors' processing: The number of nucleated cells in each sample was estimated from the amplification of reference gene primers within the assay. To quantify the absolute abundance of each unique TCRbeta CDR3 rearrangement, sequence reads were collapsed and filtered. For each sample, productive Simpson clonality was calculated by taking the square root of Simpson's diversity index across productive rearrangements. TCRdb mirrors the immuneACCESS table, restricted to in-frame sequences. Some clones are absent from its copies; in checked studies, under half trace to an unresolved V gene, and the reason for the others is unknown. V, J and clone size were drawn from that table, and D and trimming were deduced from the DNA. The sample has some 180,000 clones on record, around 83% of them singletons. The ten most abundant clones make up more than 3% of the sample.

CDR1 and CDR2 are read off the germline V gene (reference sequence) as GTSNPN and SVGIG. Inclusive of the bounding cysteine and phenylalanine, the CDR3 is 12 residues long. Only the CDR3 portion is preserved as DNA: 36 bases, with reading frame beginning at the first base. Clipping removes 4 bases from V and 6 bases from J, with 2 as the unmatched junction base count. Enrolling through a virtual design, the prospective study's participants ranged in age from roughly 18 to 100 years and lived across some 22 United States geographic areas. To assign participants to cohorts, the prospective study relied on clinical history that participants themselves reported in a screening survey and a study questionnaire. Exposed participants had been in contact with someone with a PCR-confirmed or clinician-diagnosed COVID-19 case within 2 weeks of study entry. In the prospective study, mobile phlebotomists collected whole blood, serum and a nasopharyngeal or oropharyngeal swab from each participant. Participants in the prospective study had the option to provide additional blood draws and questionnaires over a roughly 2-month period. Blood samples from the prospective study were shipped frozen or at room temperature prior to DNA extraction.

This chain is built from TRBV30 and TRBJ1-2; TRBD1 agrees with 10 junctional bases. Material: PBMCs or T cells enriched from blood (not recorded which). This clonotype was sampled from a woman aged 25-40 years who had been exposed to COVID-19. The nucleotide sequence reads TGTGCCTGGATTGACAGGGGGCATGGCTACACCTTC. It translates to CAWIDRGHGYTF.